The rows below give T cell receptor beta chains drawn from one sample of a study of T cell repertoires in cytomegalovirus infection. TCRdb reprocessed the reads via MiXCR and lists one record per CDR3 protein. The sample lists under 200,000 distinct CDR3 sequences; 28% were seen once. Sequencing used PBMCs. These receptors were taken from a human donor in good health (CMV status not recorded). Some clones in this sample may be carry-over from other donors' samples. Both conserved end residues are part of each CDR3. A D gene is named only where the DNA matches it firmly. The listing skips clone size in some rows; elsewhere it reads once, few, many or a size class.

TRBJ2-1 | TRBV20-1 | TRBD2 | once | TGCAGTGCTAGTGACCGACTAGCGGGGGCCATAGGGGATGAGCAGTTCTTC | CSASDRLAGAIGDEQFF
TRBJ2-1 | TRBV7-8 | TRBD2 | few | TGTGCCAGCAGCTTAATTAGCGGGGGGGTGTTGTATGAGCAGTTCTTC | CASSLISGGVLYEQFF
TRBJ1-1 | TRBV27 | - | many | TGTGCCAGCAGCCTAAGGGGGGGGAACACTGAAGCTTTCTTT | CASSLRGGNTEAFF
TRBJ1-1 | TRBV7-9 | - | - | TGTGCCAGCAGCTGGGGAGTCGTGGGCACTGAAGCTTTCTTT | CASSWGVVGTEAFF
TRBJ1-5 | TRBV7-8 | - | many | TGTGCCAGCAGCTTCTCGGACCTACCTGGACAGCCCCAGCATTTT | CASSFSDLPGQPQHF
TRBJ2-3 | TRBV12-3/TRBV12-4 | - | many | TGTGCCAGCAGTTTGGGGGCAGATACGCAGTATTTT | CASSLGADTQYF
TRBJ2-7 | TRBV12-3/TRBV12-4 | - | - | TGTGCCAGCAGTTTAGCGGGCAGACACGAGCAGTACTTC | CASSLAGRHEQYF
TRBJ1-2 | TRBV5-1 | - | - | TGCGCCAGCAGCCCCGACGCGGGGGAGGGCTACACCTTC | CASSPDAGEGYTF
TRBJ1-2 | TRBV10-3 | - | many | TGTGCCATCAGTGACCTTAGGACGGATTCCTATGGCTACACCTTC | CAISDLRTDSYGYTF
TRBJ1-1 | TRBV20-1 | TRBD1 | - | TGCAGTGCTAGAGATCCGACAGGGGGCTACACTGAAGCTTTCTTT | CSARDPTGGYTEAFF
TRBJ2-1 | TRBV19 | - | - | TGTGCCAGTAGTATCCTCAGGGGCAATGAGCAGTTCTTC | CASSILRGNEQFF
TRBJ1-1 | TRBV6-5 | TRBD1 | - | TGTGCCTCCAGGGGGGGGCGAAACACTGAAGCTTTCTTT | CASRGGRNTEAFF
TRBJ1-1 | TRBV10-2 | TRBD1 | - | TGCGCCAGCACTATGGACAGGGAGACTGAAGCTTTCTTT | CASTMDRETEAFF
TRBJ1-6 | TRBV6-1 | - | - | TGTGCCAGCCGCGAACGGGGGAGCTCCTATAATTCACCCCTCCACTTT | CASRERGSSYNSPLHF
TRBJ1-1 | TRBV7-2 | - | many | TGTGCCAGCAGCCACCGGGGAACTGAAGCTTTCTTT | CASSHRGTEAFF
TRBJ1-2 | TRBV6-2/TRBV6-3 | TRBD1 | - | TGTGCCAGCAGTTGGGGGACAGGGCGGAACTATGGCTACACCTTC | CASSWGTGRNYGYTF
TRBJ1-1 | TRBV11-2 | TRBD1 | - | TGTGCCAGCAGCTTGGTGGGACAGAGACCTTTCTTT | CASSLVGQRPFF
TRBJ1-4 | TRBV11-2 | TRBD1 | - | TGTGCCAGCAGCCTACAGGGGCCGGATGAAAAACTGTTTTTT | CASSLQGPDEKLFF
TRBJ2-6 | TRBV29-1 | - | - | TGCAGCGTTGAAGGCAAAGGGGTCGCTGGGGCCAACGTCCTGACTTTC | CSVEGKGVAGANVLTF
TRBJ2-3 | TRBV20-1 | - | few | TGCAGTGCTAGCGACAGATTAGGGTCCGAGGATACGCAGTATTTT | CSASDRLGSEDTQYF
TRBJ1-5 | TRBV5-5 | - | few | TGTGCCAGCAGCTCCTCCGGGAGCAATCAGCCCCAGCATTTT | CASSSSGSNQPQHF
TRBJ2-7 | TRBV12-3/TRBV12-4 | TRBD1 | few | TGTGCCAGCACCTCCCGGTGGGGACAGGACCAAAAACAGTACTTC | CASTSRWGQDQKQYF
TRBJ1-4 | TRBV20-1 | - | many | TGCAGTGCTAGAGATGGAACTAATGAAAAACTGTTTTTT | CSARDGTNEKLFF
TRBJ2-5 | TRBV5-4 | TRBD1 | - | TGTGCCAGCAGCGGCGACAGGGGGGAGACCCAGTACTTC | CASSGDRGETQYF
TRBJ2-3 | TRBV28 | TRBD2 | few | TGTGCCAGCAGTCCCTCCGGAGCGGGGAGCACAGATACGCAGTATTTT | CASSPSGAGSTDTQYF
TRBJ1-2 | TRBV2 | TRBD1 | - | TGTGCCAGCAGTGAGACAGGGGGCAATTATGGCTACACCTTC | CASSETGGNYGYTF
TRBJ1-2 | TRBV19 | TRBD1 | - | TGTGCCAGTAGAGTTGGACAGGCGGCAAACTATGGCTACACCTTC | CASRVGQAANYGYTF
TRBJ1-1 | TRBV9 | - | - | TGTGCCAGCAGCCCCCATGGGGGCACTGAAGCTTTCTTT | CASSPHGGTEAFF
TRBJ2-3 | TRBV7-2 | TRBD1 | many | TGTGCCAGCAGCTTAGTACAGGGGGCTAGGACAGATACGCAGTATTTT | CASSLVQGARTDTQYF